These 32 T cell receptor beta chains were sequenced from one sample in a study of T cell repertoires in cytomegalovirus infection. Via MiXCR, TCRdb re-called the reads, giving one row per CDR3 protein. Altogether about half a million distinct CDR3 sequences are present, more than 30% being singletons, with the ten largest covering 17%. These TCRs' antigens remain unknown. The sample was cultured PBMCs, taken from culture after CMV antigen stimulation. These receptors were taken from a human donor in good health (CMV status not recorded). Some clones in this sample may be carry-over from other donors' samples.

The chain couples TRBV7-6 to TRBJ2-5, with D unclear. This CDR3 contains 13 residues. The V end was cut by 4 bases, the J end by 1 base, with 7 bases between. The V gene's germline CDR1 is SGHVS and CDR2 FNYEAQ. The CDR3 sequence: CASSSLTQETQYF. As DNA, the CDR3 is TGTGCCAGCAGCTCCCTAACCCAAGAGACCCAGTACTTC. Filled out from reference TRBV7-6 and TRBJ2-5, the complete variable domain reads GAGVSQSPRYKVTKRGQDVALRCDPISGHVSLYWYRQALGQGPEFLTYFNYEAQQDKSGLPNDRFSAERPEGSISTLTIQRTEQRDSAMYRCASSSLTQETQYFGPGTRLLVL.

This clonotype was counted ten times or more. V gene TRBV7-8 combines with J gene TRBJ2-2; no clear D gene. The CDR3 covers 13 residues. V was cut by 2 bases and J by 6 bases, with 7 bases left in between. Per the germline V gene, CDR1 is SGHVS and CDR2 is FQNEAQ. The CDR3 DNA sequence: TGTGCCAGCAGCTTATTAGGCGCCGGGGAGCTGTTTTTT. It is translated as CASSLLGAGELFF. Complete variable domain (other parts from reference TRBV7-8 and TRBJ2-2): GAGVSQSPRYKVAKRGQDVALRCDPISGHVSLFWYQQALGQGPEFLTYFQNEAQLDKSGLPSDRFFAERPEGSVSTLKIQRTQQEDSAVYLCASSLLGAGELFFGEGSRLTVL.

The sample holds a few counts of this clonotype. The V and J genes are TRBV5-6 and TRBJ1-2; D is perhaps TRBD1 (5 bases). Trimming took off 2 bases at V and 8 bases at J, with 19 bases between the two ends. The CDR3 contains 15 residues. Germline values: CDR1 SGHDT, CDR2 YYEEEE. In DNA form, the CDR3 reads TGTGCCAGCAGCTTATACGACAGCGCCGGGGGAGGCTACACCTTC. It encodes CASSLYDSAGGGYTF.

This chain links TRBV6-2 or TRBV6-3 with TRBJ2-7, with D perhaps matching TRBD1 (5 bases). V was cut by 6 bases and J by 0 bases, with 15 bases left in between. The CDR3 covers 15 residues. The germline gives CDR1 MNHEY, CDR2 SVGEGT. The chain's CDR3 is CASRRDRQSSYEQYV. The DNA of the CDR3 is TGTGCCAGCAGACGAGACAGACAGAGCTCCTACGAGCAGTACGTC.

The chain combines TRBV5-1 with TRBJ2-1, with D perhaps matching TRBD2 (6 bases). Germline V gene lookup returns CDR1 SGHRS and CDR2 YFSETQ. This CDR3 contains 15 residues. Trimming left V 2 bases short and J 3 bases short, with 12 bases between. The CDR3 DNA sequence: TGCGCCAGCAGCTTTTGGAGGGAGAACTACAATGAGCAGTTCTTC. Translation gives CASSFWRENYNEQFF.

This clonotype was counted at least ten times. This chain joins TRBV7-2 and TRBJ2-2, with D possibly being TRBD2 (5 bases). Per germline, CDR1 SGHTA and CDR2 FQGNSA. Trimming cost V 3 bases and J 1 base, with 9 bases left between them. The CDR3 spans 15 residues. The CDR3 nucleotides are TGTGCCAGCAGCTTCGGCGGGTGGAACACCGGGGAGCTGTTTTTT. Its translation is CASSFGGWNTGELFF.

This clonotype was recorded a few times. The chain links TRBV7-2 to TRBJ2-3; TRBD2 matches at 10 bases. Trimming took 5 bases from V and 4 from J; bases not matched to a gene: 9. Germline lookup yields CDR1 SGHTA and CDR2 FQGNSA. This CDR3 comprises 16 residues. In DNA, the CDR3 is TGTGCCAGCAGCACAACTAGCGGGATGGGGGCAGATACGCAGTATTTT. This gives the protein CASSTTSGMGADTQYF.

This clonotype was detected a few times. The chain links TRBV11-2 to TRBJ1-2; a weak D match, TRBD1 (5 bases). The CDR3 is made up of 15 amino acids. The V gene's germline CDR1 is SGHAT and CDR2 FQNNGV. Trimming took 5 bases from V and 2 from J, leaving 15 bases between them. CDR3 in DNA: TGTGCCAGCAGCCCTTTAGGGCAGGGCAACTATGGCTACACCTTC. Its translation: CASSPLGQGNYGYTF.

This clonotype showed up many times. The gene calls are TRBV7-8 and TRBJ1-2; TRBD1 agrees at 7 bases. CDR1 is SGHVS and CDR2 is FQNEAQ in the germline V gene. J lost 4 bases, V lost 1 base, and 9 bases had no gene match. This CDR3 is 16 amino acids long. The CDR3 loop reads CASSLDRDSRAYGYTF. The CDR3 coding sequence is TGTGCCAGCAGCTTAGACCGGGACAGCAGGGCCTATGGCTACACCTTC. Combining the CDR3 with reference TRBV7-8 and TRBJ1-2 gives the whole variable domain GAGVSQSPRYKVAKRGQDVALRCDPISGHVSLFWYQQALGQGPEFLTYFQNEAQLDKSGLPSDRFFAERPEGSVSTLKIQRTQQEDSAVYLCASSLDRDSRAYGYTFGSGTRLTVV.

The V gene is TRBV7-9, the J gene TRBJ1-1; D ambiguous. This CDR3 is 14 amino acids long. Germline CDR1 is SEHNR and CDR2 is FQNEAQ (reference sequence). V was shortened by 5 bases and J by 1 base, with 11 bases between the two germline ends. The CDR3 here is CASSRLLGNTEAFF. In DNA form, the CDR3 reads TGTGCCAGCAGCCGCCTTTTGGGGAACACTGAAGCTTTCTTT.

This clonotype was observed a few times. The rearrangement joins TRBV28 to TRBJ1-1, with 10 bases aligning to TRBD1. This CDR3 comprises 14 residues. Trimming cost V 5 bases and J 3 bases; bases outside gene matches: 3. CDR1 is MDHEN, CDR2 SYDVKM, per germline. CDR3 sequence reads: CASSTGTGDTEAFF. CDR3 coding DNA: TGTGCCAGCAGTACGGGGACAGGGGACACTGAAGCTTTCTTT.

The table lists this clonotype with many counts. CDR3 sequence: CASSLKSVDNIYGYTF. CDR3 in DNA: TGTGCCAGCAGCTTAAAGTCGGTCGACAACATCTATGGCTACACCTTC. The J gene is TRBJ1-2, the V gene TRBV7-2; D ambiguous. The length of the CDR3 is 16 residues. V was cut by 2 bases and J by 4 bases, with 17 bases left in between. CDR1 and CDR2 from the germline V gene are SGHTA and FQGNSA.

This clonotype came up a few times. This sequence joins TRBV15 and TRBJ2-2; TRBD1 aligns across 10 bases. CDR1 LNHNV and CDR2 YYDKDF come from the germline V gene (reference sequence). V lost 5 bases, J lost 6 bases, and 12 bases stayed unmatched. The CDR3 totals 17 residues. This CDR3 is CATSPQVGTGVAGELFF. CDR3 nucleotide sequence: TGTGCCACCAGCCCTCAGGTCGGGACAGGGGTCGCCGGGGAGCTGTTTTTT.

The chain couples TRBV5-6 to TRBJ1-5; D not resolved. The germline V and J ends were trimmed by 2 bases and 5 bases, with 17 bases remaining between them. The CDR3 consists of 16 residues. The germline V gene encodes CDR1 SGHDT and CDR2 YYEEEE. The DNA for the CDR3 is TGTGCCAGCAGCTTCTTGACAACCTTAGGAGATCAGCCCCAGCATTTT. Translation: CASSFLTTLGDQPQHF.

The rearrangement joins TRBV9 to TRBJ2-1; 7 bases agree with TRBD2. The CDR3 consists of 12 residues. V gave up 3 bases and J gave up 8 bases; unmatched junction bases: 2. CDR1 is SGDLS and CDR2 is YYNGEE in the germline V gene. The CDR3 coding sequence is TGTGCCAGCAGCGAGGGAGGGTATGAGCAGTTCTTC. Its translation is CASSEGGYEQFF.

V gene TRBV6-8 combines with J gene TRBJ2-1; TRBD1 matches at 10 bases. Germline values: CDR1 MNHGY, CDR2 SAAAGT. The CDR3 runs to 14 residues. Losses at the gene ends were 8 bases for V and 6 bases for J; bases not matched to a gene: 7. The CDR3 coding sequence is TGTGCCAGCGGACCGGGACAGGGGCTCAATGAGCAGTTCTTC. It translates to CASGPGQGLNEQFF.

This clonotype has just a few counts. This chain connects TRBV4-1 to TRBJ1-1; no firm D call. This CDR3 spans 16 amino acids. V was shortened by 2 bases and J by 6 bases, with 19 bases between the two germline ends. Germline values: CDR1 MGHRA, CDR2 YSYEKL. The CDR3 region is CASSQYHTLVRAEAFF. The CDR3 DNA reads TGCGCCAGCAGCCAATATCATACCCTTGTAAGGGCTGAAGCTTTCTTT.

The rearrangement uses TRBV19 and TRBJ1-1; 8 nucleotides agree with TRBD1. The CDR3 has 13 amino acids. V lost 4 bases and J lost 9; bases outside the gene matches: 7. CDR1 and CDR2 from the germline V gene are LNHDA and SQIVND (reference sequence). CDR3 bases: TGTGCCAGTAGTACGACAGGGGAAGGTAAAGCTTTCTTT. Encoded protein: CASSTTGEGKAFF.

The chain combines TRBV20-1 with TRBJ2-7, with 9 nucleotides matching TRBD2. Trimming took 5 bases from V and 5 from J; bases not matched to a gene: 4. CDR1 and CDR2 from the germline V gene are DFQATT and SNEGSKA (reference sequence). The CDR3 covers 12 residues. The CDR3 DNA reads as TGCAGTGCTGTGACTAGCGGCCACGAGCAGTACGTC. Translated: CSAVTSGHEQYV.

The table lists this clonotype with a few counts. The chain combines TRBV6-6 with TRBJ1-6; a weak D match, TRBD1 (6 bases). The CDR3 covers 14 residues. CDR1 and CDR2 (germline): MNHNY, SVGAGI (reference sequence). Trimming left V 5 bases short and J 7 bases short, with 12 bases between. CDR3 sequence (DNA): TGTGCCAGCAGTGGAAGGGGGTTCAATTCACCCCTCCACTTT. Translation: CASSGRGFNSPLHF.

In DNA, the CDR3 is TGCAGCGTTGGGGTCTTAACTGAAGCTTTCTTT. Protein sequence: CSVGVLTEAFF. The gene calls are TRBV29-1 and TRBJ1-1; D call uncertain. V shed 4 bases and J shed 5 bases, with 8 bases lying between them. This CDR3 is built from 11 residues. Germline lookup yields CDR1 SQVTM and CDR2 ANQGSEA.

This clonotype was seen ten or more times. The J gene is TRBJ1-1, the V gene TRBV7-2; no reliable D call. Germline-derived CDR1 and CDR2 are SGHTA and FQGNSA. The V and J ends lost 5 bases and 10 bases respectively, with 17 bases between them. The CDR3 sequence is 13 residues long. The chain's CDR3 is CASSMVEGSGAFF. The CDR3 coding sequence is TGTGCCAGCAGCATGGTGGAGGGATCGGGAGCTTTCTTT.

This chain connects TRBV12-3 or TRBV12-4 to TRBJ1-1; D is unresolved. Trimming left V 3 bases short and J 1 base short, with 12 bases between. The CDR3 is 15 amino acids. CDR3 residues: CASSFVSPRNTEAFF. CDR3 in DNA: TGTGCCAGCAGTTTCGTGTCCCCACGGAACACTGAAGCTTTCTTT.

This clonotype was counted a few times. V is TRBV5-5 and J is TRBJ1-5, with D perhaps matching TRBD1 (6 bases). Germline V gene sequence: CDR1 SGHKS, CDR2 YYEKEE (reference sequence). This CDR3 contains 13 residues. V was pared by 2 bases and J by 7 bases, with 10 bases between. The chain's CDR3 is CASSLLQGQPQHF. The CDR3 nucleotides read TGTGCCAGCAGCTTATTACAGGGCCAGCCCCAGCATTTT.

This clonotype was seen ten or more times. The chain carries TRBV7-2 and TRBJ2-4, with 7 bases that match TRBD1. V lost 5 bases and J lost 0; bases outside the gene matches: 4. The CDR3 length is 15 residues. CDR1 is SGHTA, CDR2 FQGNSA, per germline. The CDR3 bases are TGTGCCAGCAGCGAACAGGGGATAGCCAAAAACATTCAGTACTTC. Translation gives CASSEQGIAKNIQYF.

V gene TRBV10-3 combines with J gene TRBJ2-5; 8 bases are a match to TRBD1. The V segment lost 4 bases and the J segment 5 bases; nucleotides outside the gene matches: 9. In germline, CDR1 is ENHRY, CDR2 SYGVKD. CDR3 length: 15 residues. Here the CDR3 reads CAISGSQGAKETQYF. CDR3 in DNA: TGTGCCATCAGTGGTAGCCAGGGGGCGAAGGAGACCCAGTACTTC.

This chain uses TRBV6-2 or TRBV6-3 with TRBJ2-7; unclear D gene. Germline CDR1 MNHEY, CDR2 SVGEGT. The germline V and J ends were trimmed by 10 bases and 4 bases, with 14 bases remaining between them. CDR3 length equals 12 residues. CDR3 nucleotide sequence: TGTGCCACCCAGATTACCGCATACGAGCAGTACTTC. It is translated as CATQITAYEQYF.

This clonotype was seen repeatedly, ten times or more. The chain has TRBV7-2 and TRBJ2-7, with a weak D call TRBD1 (6 bases). This CDR3 has 15 amino acids. The germline V gene has CDR1 SGHTA and CDR2 FQGNSA. Trimming took 4 bases from V and 4 from J, leaving 17 bases between them. The CDR3, as DNA: TGTGCCAGCAGCTACCAGCTGTACAGGGTGTACGAGCAGTACTTC. Translation gives CASSYQLYRVYEQYF. Drawing the rest from reference TRBV7-2 and TRBJ2-7, the complete variable domain is GAGVSQSPSNKVTEKGKDVELRCDPISGHTALYWYRQSLGQGLEFLIYFQGNSAPDKSGLPSDRFSAERTGGSVSTLTIQRTQQEDSAVYLCASSYQLYRVYEQYFGPGTRLTVT.

J is TRBJ2-2 and V is TRBV5-4; 8 nucleotides line up with TRBD1. The CDR3 extends over 14 amino acids. The germline CDR1 and CDR2 sequences are SGHNT and YYREEE (reference sequence). With 2 bases clipped from V and 6 bases from J, the junction kept 3 bases outside the gene matches. The CDR3 sequence: CASSFAGGAGELFF. The CDR3 DNA reads TGTGCCAGCAGCTTTGCAGGGGGCGCCGGGGAGCTGTTTTTT.

V gene TRBV24-1 combines with J gene TRBJ2-3, with D unclear. V was cut by 1 base and J by 4 bases, with 8 bases left in between. This CDR3 contains 14 residues. CDR1 is KGHDR, CDR2 SFDVKD, per germline. The CDR3: CATSDFGFADTQYF. The CDR3 DNA reads TGTGCCACCAGTGATTTCGGTTTTGCAGATACGCAGTATTTT.

This clonotype came up a few times. This sequence joins TRBV28 and TRBJ2-1; TRBD2 might be the D (6 bases). The CDR3 length is 14 residues. Germline lookup yields CDR1 MDHEN and CDR2 SYDVKM. Trimming left V 8 bases short and J 5 bases short, with 16 bases between. This chain's CDR3 is CASWAGRGNNEQFF. In DNA form, the CDR3 reads TGTGCCAGCTGGGCCGGGAGAGGAAACAATGAGCAGTTCTTC. The full variable domain, rest sourced from reference TRBV28 and TRBJ2-1, is DVKVTQSSRYLVKRTGEKVFLECVQDMDHENMFWYRQDPGLGLRLIYFSYDVKMKEKGDIPEGYSVSREKKERFSLILESASTNQTSMYLCASWAGRGNNEQFFGPGTRLTVL.

This clonotype was counted only a few times. V gene TRBV7-3 combines with J gene TRBJ2-7, with D tentatively TRBD2 (6 bases). The germline CDR1 and CDR2 sequences are SGHTA and FQGTGA. Trimming cost V 10 bases and J 6 bases, with 10 bases left between them. This CDR3 region has 10 residues. The CDR3 spells CATGGFEQYF. The CDR3 bases are TGTGCCACCGGGGGTTTCGAGCAGTACTTC.